This TCR beta chain was recorded in a study of shared clonotypes between healthy human individuals. CDR3 size: 16 residues. The germline gives CDR1 SGHAT, CDR2 FQNNGV. Losses at the gene ends were 4 bases for V and 7 bases for J; bases not matched to a gene: 9. Each cell subset's genomic DNA was divided evenly among several immunoSEQ plates. Sequencing used immunoSEQ multiplex PCR; TCRdb keeps in-frame clones, though not all of them. The sample consists of roughly 380,000 clones, 90% to 97% of them appearing once. Input material: memory CD8+ T cells sorted from blood. Specified subset: CD45RO+ cells pooled with CCR7-negative TemRA cells. The source of this sequence is a young man in good health. The chain links TRBV11-2 to TRBJ1-5; 11 nucleotides line up with TRBD1. The CDR3 bases are TGTGCCAGCAGCTCTACGCGGGGACAGGGGGGCCAGCCCCAGCATTTT. It yields the protein CASSSTRGQGGQPQHF. Variable domain in full (rest from reference TRBV11-2 and TRBJ1-5): EAGVAQSPRYKIIEKRQSVAFWCNPISGHATLYWYQQILGQGPKLLIQFQNNGVVDDSQLPKDRFSAERLKGVDSTLKIQPAKLEDSAVYLCASSSTRGQGGQPQHFGDGTRLSIL.